This T cell receptor (beta chain) is from a study of blood T cell repertoires in COVID-19. Study context: The United States, Italy and Spain were the sources of the acute and convalescent COVID-19 samples.

Participant reports of clinical history set cohort assignment. Method: immunoSEQ multiplex PCR; TCRdb's copy keeps in-frame clones and lacks some. The table shows over 250,000 clones, with approximately 79% occurring only once. Germline V lookup: CDR1 SGHNT, CDR2 YYREEE (reference sequence). The V segment lost 5 bases and the J segment 6 bases; nucleotides outside the gene matches: 4. The CDR3 extends over 15 amino acids. The clonotype was recovered from a man younger than 45 with acute COVID-19. This sequence joins TRBV5-4 and TRBJ2-1; 14 bases are shared with TRBD2. The sample taken for sequencing was PBMCs or T cells enriched from blood (not recorded which). The CDR3 loop is CASSPGTSGSNEQFF. CDR3 in DNA: TGTGCCAGCAGTCCCGGGACTAGCGGGAGCAATGAGCAGTTCTTC.